These 16 T cell receptor beta chains came from one sample sequenced in a study of cytotoxic CD8 clonotypes in ibrutinib-treated CLL. Method: immunoSEQ multiplex PCR; TCRdb's copy keeps in-frame clones and lacks some. The data contain roughly 200,000 clones, 70% of them singletons. The specimen comprised PBMCs, sampled after 12 months of ibrutinib treatment. The receptors derive from a human donor with chronic lymphocytic leukemia.

V usage is TRBV30 and J usage is TRBJ1-6; a weak D match, TRBD1 (6 bases). The CDR3 loop spans 13 amino acids. Germline V gene sequence: CDR1 GTSNPN, CDR2 SVGIG (reference sequence). V lost 5 bases and J 10 bases, leaving 15 bases between the germline ends. As DNA, the CDR3 is TGTGCCTGGGGTACAGGGCATCGATCACCCCTCCACTTT. Amino acids: CAWGTGHRSPLHF. The variable domain in full, with the rest retrieved from reference TRBV30 and TRBJ1-6, is SQTIHQWPATLVQPVGSPLSLECTVEGTSNPNLYWYRQAAGRGLQLLFYSVGIGQISSEVPQNLSASRPQDRQFILSSKKLLLSDSGFYLCAWGTGHRSPLHFGNGTRLTVT.

The CDR3 region has the DNA TGTGCCTGGAGTTTCCTAACTAGCGGGAAACGGTTCTTC. Translation: CAWSFLTSGKRFF. J is TRBJ2-1 and V is TRBV30, with 10 bases lining up with TRBD2. Germline trimming cut 2 bases from V and 15 bases from J; bases unmatched to any gene: 10. The CDR3 is 13 residues long. Per germline, CDR1 GTSNPN and CDR2 SVGIG (reference sequence). Variable domain in full (rest from reference TRBV30 and TRBJ2-1): SQTIHQWPATLVQPVGSPLSLECTVEGTSNPNLYWYRQAAGRGLQLLFYSVGIGQISSEVPQNLSASRPQDRQFILSSKKLLLSDSGFYLCAWSFLTSGKRFFGPGTRLTVL.

This clone occurred a few times. The rearrangement joins TRBV4-2 to TRBJ1-5; D is ambiguous. The V end lost 0 bases, the J end lost 0 bases, and 9 bases lay between the germline ends. CDR1 and CDR2 (germline): LGHNA, YNFKEQ. This CDR3 is built from 16 residues. In DNA form, the CDR3 reads TGTGCCAGCAGCCAAGATCTGGCGGATAGCAATCAGCCCCAGCATTTT. It is translated as CASSQDLADSNQPQHF.

This chain joins TRBV7-9 and TRBJ2-2, with 10 bases identical to TRBD2. This CDR3 comprises 17 residues. The J segment lost 7 bases and the V segment lost 5 bases, leaving 13 bases of the junction unmatched. Germline CDR1 is SEHNR and CDR2 is FQNEAQ (reference sequence). Written as DNA, the CDR3 is TGTGCCAGCAGCCCAAGACTAGCGGGTACCCAGGGCGGGGAGCTGTTTTTT. Translating gives CASSPRLAGTQGGELFF.

This clone turned up a few times. This CDR3 is CASSTDTEAFF. DNA of the CDR3: TGTGCCAGCAGCACTGACACTGAAGCTTTCTTT. The chain links TRBV4-2 to TRBJ1-1; the D is unclear. V was trimmed by 5 bases and J by 3 bases, leaving 4 bases between them. The CDR3 spans 11 residues. Germline V CDR1 and CDR2: LGHNA, YNFKEQ.

The J gene is TRBJ1-3, the V gene TRBV30, with a tentative D call TRBD1 (6 bases). This CDR3 is built from 15 residues. Trimming left V 4 bases short and J 0 bases short, with 13 bases between. In germline, CDR1 is GTSNPN, CDR2 SVGIG (reference sequence). In nucleotides, the CDR3 is TGTGCCTGGACCACCGGGACAATCTCTGGAAACACCATATATTTT. Translation: CAWTTGTISGNTIYF.

The table lists this clone with a count of one. The chain joins TRBV30 to TRBJ2-2; 7 bases align to TRBD1. The junction had 3 bases not matched to a gene; V was cut back by 4 bases and J by 1 base. CDR3 length: 14 amino acids. CDR1 is GTSNPN, CDR2 SVGIG, per germline (reference sequence). The CDR3 nucleotides read TGTGCCTGGACCAGGACAGGGAACACCGGGGAGCTGTTTTTT. It encodes CAWTRTGNTGELFF.

This chain uses TRBV2 with TRBJ2-7; the match to TRBD1 covers 8 bases. Germline V gene data show CDR1 as SNHLY and CDR2 as FYNNEI. V lost 0 bases to trimming and J lost 10 bases; unmatched junction nucleotides: 5. The CDR3 is 13 amino acids. The CDR3 region is CASSEAQGAKQYF. The DNA of the CDR3 is TGTGCCAGCAGTGAAGCGCAGGGGGCGAAACAGTACTTC.

This sequence joins TRBV28 and TRBJ1-2, with D possibly matching TRBD1 (5 bases). This CDR3 contains 12 residues. V was shortened by 3 bases and J by 4 bases, with 6 bases between the two germline ends. CDR1 is MDHEN, CDR2 SYDVKM, per germline. CDR3 sequence: CASSLGTYGYTF. The CDR3 region has the DNA TGTGCCAGCAGTTTGGGGACCTATGGCTACACCTTC.

The J gene is TRBJ1-1, the V gene TRBV5-1, with D perhaps TRBD1 (6 bases). The CDR3 is made up of 14 amino acids. Trimming shortened V by 4 bases and J by 1 base, and 11 bases separated the two germline ends. Germline V CDR1 and CDR2: SGHRS, YFSETQ. CDR3 in amino acids: CASSSGGPNTEAFF. The DNA of the CDR3 is TGCGCCAGCAGCAGTGGGGGCCCGAACACTGAAGCTTTCTTT. Together with reference TRBV5-1 and TRBJ1-1, the CDR3 gives the full variable domain: KAGVTQTPRYLIKTRGQQVTLSCSPISGHRSVSWYQQTPGQGLQFLFEYFSETQRNKGNFPGRFSGRQFSNSRSEMNVSTLELGDSALYLCASSSGGPNTEAFFGQGTRLTVV.

The chain joins TRBV7-8 to TRBJ2-5; 9 bases align to TRBD2. J gave up 4 bases and V 1 base, and 7 bases lay outside the gene matches. The CDR3 consists of 16 residues. From germline, CDR1 is SGHVS and CDR2 FQNEAQ. The CDR3 reads CASSLEGSGGLETQYF. DNA for the CDR3: TGTGCCAGCAGCTTAGAGGGGAGCGGGGGGCTAGAGACCCAGTACTTC.

This clone is a singleton in its sample. The CDR3, as DNA: TGCGCCAGCAGCCAAGAGTGGCTAGCGGGGGGATCGGGGTACAATGAGCAGTTCTTC. Translating gives CASSQEWLAGGSGYNEQFF. The genes are TRBV4-1 and TRBJ2-1; 11 nucleotides line up with TRBD2. V shed 0 bases and J 4 bases; nucleotides not matched to a gene: 11. Germline V gene data show CDR1 as MGHRA and CDR2 as YSYEKL. This CDR3 is built from 19 residues.

This sequence joins TRBV11-3 and TRBJ1-1, with D perhaps matching TRBD1 (5 bases). The V end lost 2 bases, the J end lost 5 bases, and 9 bases lay between the germline ends. The CDR3 runs to 13 residues. The germline V gene encodes CDR1 SGHNT and CDR2 YENEEA. CDR3 sequence reads: CASSLRGQTEAFF. The CDR3 nucleotides read TGTGCCAGCAGCTTAAGGGGCCAGACTGAAGCTTTCTTT.

This chain links TRBV18 with TRBJ2-5, with 7 bases lining up with TRBD2. CDR3 size: 15 residues. Germline CDR1 and CDR2: KGHSH and LQKENI. Trimming removed 1 base from V and 2 bases from J; junction bases left unmatched: 4. For the CDR3, the DNA is TGTGCCAGCTCACCACAGACTAGCCCACAAGAGACCCAGTACTTC. The encoded protein is CASSPQTSPQETQYF.

CDR3 in DNA: TGTGCCAGCAGCTCCCGGGCCCGAGCCGGCTACACCTTC. It translates to CASSSRARAGYTF. The chain couples TRBV7-9 to TRBJ1-2; D remains ambiguous. V was trimmed by 4 bases and J by 8 bases, leaving 14 bases between them. Germline V gives CDR1 SEHNR, CDR2 FQNEAQ (reference sequence). The CDR3 extends over 13 amino acids.

The chain recombines TRBV10-3 with TRBJ2-3; 9 nucleotides agree with TRBD2. CDR3 size: 14 residues. V lost 6 bases, J lost 3 bases, and 4 bases stayed unmatched. The germline V gene encodes CDR1 ENHRY and CDR2 SYGVKD. The CDR3 here is CAISSGGSTDTQYF. The CDR3 DNA reads TGTGCCATCAGCAGCGGGGGGTCGACAGATACGCAGTATTTT.